Below, 21 T cell receptor beta chains from the same sample are listed, as sequenced in a study of T cells in Graves' hyperthyroidism and ophthalmopathy. TCR beta CDR3 regions were amplified from RNA. HTBI primers were the set used in a first-round RT-PCR of the TCR CDR3. MiXCR was run by TCRdb on the multiplex PCR reads, yielding one entry per CDR3 protein. The table has 250,000 to 300,000 distinct CDR3 sequences, roughly 15% seen once. The sequenced sample consisted of blood. These receptors all come from a woman in her 30s with Graves' hyperthyroidism that later progressed to Graves' ophthalmopathy.

This clonotype was seen repeatedly, ten times or more. The rearrangement uses TRBV3-2 and TRBJ2-3; whether TRBD1, the table's D call, matches the DNA was not checked. TRBV3-2 is given as a pseudogene. The CDR3 consists of 16 residues. Written as DNA, the CDR3 is TGTGCCAGCAGCCTACGACAGGTTCATGGCACAGATACGCAGTATTTT. It yields the protein CASSLRQVHGTDTQYF.

There are many counts of this clonotype. The CDR3: CSARLGGGGSLNEQYF. DNA of the CDR3: TGCAGTGCTAGATTAGGTGGGGGCGGGAGTTTGAACGAGCAGTACTTC. The chain has TRBV20-1 and TRBJ2-7; possibly TRBD2 for D (7 bases). Trimming stripped 2 bases from V and 5 bases from J, with 22 bases between. This CDR3 spans 16 amino acids. CDR1 and CDR2 from the germline V gene are DFQATT and SNEGSKA (reference sequence).

The chain recombines TRBV27 with TRBJ2-7; a weak D match, TRBD2 (5 bases). The V gene lost 3 bases and the J gene lost 4 bases, with 13 bases spanning the gap. The CDR3 runs 14 residues. The germline V gene encodes CDR1 MNHEY and CDR2 SMNVEV (reference sequence). The chain's CDR3 is CASSFNGKVYEQYF. The CDR3 bases are TGTGCCAGCAGTTTTAACGGGAAGGTTTACGAGCAGTACTTC.

This clonotype showed up many times. The J gene is TRBJ2-5, the V gene TRBV6-1, with 11 bases identical to TRBD2. The CDR3 runs to 15 residues. CDR1 MNHNS and CDR2 SASEGT come from the germline V gene. The V and J ends lost 8 bases and 4 bases, in that order; junction bases with no gene match: 9. Written as DNA, the CDR3 is TGTGCCAGCGGTAGACTAGCGGGACGGGGAGAGACCCAGTACTTC. Translation gives CASGRLAGRGETQYF.

This clonotype occurred many times. DNA for the CDR3: TGTGCAGAAGGGAGTTTAGGGGGCAATGAGCAGTTCTTC. It yields the protein CAEGSLGGNEQFF. The chain links TRBV6-1 to TRBJ2-1; D is possibly TRBD1 (6 bases). The CDR3 length is 13 residues. CDR1 is MNHNS, CDR2 SASEGT, per germline.

There are a few counts of this clonotype. The rearrangement joins TRBV27 to TRBJ2-1, with TRBD2 matching 7 bases. Losses at the gene ends were 4 bases for V and 6 bases for J; bases not matched to a gene: 9. Germline loops: CDR1 MNHEY, CDR2 SMNVEV (reference sequence). The CDR3 is 15 residues long. The CDR3 region has the DNA TGTGCCAGCAGTTCCCCCGTAGCGGGTCGCAATGAGCAGTTCTTC. Protein sequence: CASSSPVAGRNEQFF.

The genes are TRBV4-1 and TRBJ1-3; D is ambiguous. Germline CDR1 reads MGHRA; CDR2 reads YSYEKL. The CDR3 has 15 residues. Trimming pared 1 base from V and 0 bases from J, leaving 7 bases between. The CDR3 loop is CASSQVVLSGNTIYF. In nucleotides, the CDR3 is TGCGCCAGCAGCCAAGTTGTCCTCTCTGGAAACACCATATATTTT.

This clonotype was seen a handful of times. V and J are TRBV27 and TRBJ2-1, with 8 nucleotides matching TRBD2. The CDR3 has 14 residues. CDR1 is MNHEY and CDR2 is SMNVEV in the germline V gene (reference sequence). With V trimmed by 6 bases and J by 6 bases, 7 bases remained unmatched. CDR3 residues: CASSDPGTSNEQFF. Here the CDR3 DNA reads TGTGCCAGCAGCGATCCTGGGACTAGCAATGAGCAGTTCTTC.

This clonotype has at least ten counts. V gene TRBV7-3 combines with J gene TRBJ1-2; tentatively, D is TRBD1 (6 bases). Trimming removed 1 base at V and 8 bases at J, with 11 bases between. Germline assignment: CDR1 SGHTA and CDR2 FQGTGA. CDR3 size: 13 residues. DNA of the CDR3: TGTGCCAGCAGCTTAATGGGACAAGGAGGCTACACCTTC. This codes for CASSLMGQGGYTF. Variable domain in full (rest from reference TRBV7-3 and TRBJ1-2): GAGVSQTPSNKVTEKGKYVELRCDPISGHTALYWYRQSLGQGPEFLIYFQGTGAADDSGLPNDRFFAVRPEGSVSTLKIQRTERGDSAVYLCASSLMGQGGYTFGSGTRLTVV.

A note on this clonotype: One end of the junction is discordant with germline, which a read error may explain. V usage is TRBV5-4 and J usage is TRBJ2-7; possible D gene TRBD1, 6 bases. Germline assignment: CDR1 SGHNT and CDR2 YYREEE (reference sequence). CDR3 length: 13 residues. The CDR3 is CANSFDRRYEQYF. In DNA, the CDR3 is TGTGCCAACAGCTTTGACAGGAGATACGAGCAGTACTTC.

This clonotype was counted ten times or more. This sequence joins TRBV7-2 and TRBJ2-2; D unresolved. The CDR3 runs to 14 residues. V lost 5 bases, J lost 6 bases, and 13 bases lay in between. Germline V gene lookup returns CDR1 SGHTA and CDR2 FQGNSA. CDR3 DNA sequence: TGTGCCAGCAGCCCTCTCCAAGCGCCCGGGGAGCTGTTTTTT. Its protein is CASSPLQAPGELFF.

This clonotype was counted many times. The chain links TRBV7-2 to TRBJ2-1, with TRBD2 matching over 10 bases. Unmatched junction bases numbered 6, after V lost 1 base and J lost 12 bases. CDR1 and CDR2 from the germline V gene are SGHTA and FQGNSA. The CDR3 runs to 14 residues. CDR3 sequence reads: CASSLEESGRGQFF. In nucleotides, the CDR3 is TGTGCCAGCAGCTTAGAGGAGAGCGGGAGGGGGCAGTTCTTC.

The chain carries TRBV29-1 and TRBJ2-2; maybe TRBD2 (6 bases). Trimming took off 4 bases at V and 0 bases at J, with 9 bases between the two ends. The germline CDR1 and CDR2 sequences are SQVTM and ANQGSEA. This CDR3 contains 14 residues. DNA of the CDR3: TGCAGCGTTGCTGCTAGCGCGAACACCGGGGAGCTGTTTTTT. It encodes CSVAASANTGELFF.

This clonotype turned up a few times. The V call is TRBV29-1, the J call TRBJ2-1; D remains unclear. Deletions cut 4 bases from V and 7 bases from J, with 5 bases between. The CDR3 has 10 amino acids. Germline assignment: CDR1 SQVTM and CDR2 ANQGSEA. CDR3 nucleotide sequence: TGCAGCGTTGGGGAAAATGAGCAGTTCTTC. Its protein product is CSVGENEQFF.

Many counts were recorded for this clonotype. V and J are TRBV2 and TRBJ2-3; tentative D call: TRBD1 (5 bases). V was pared by 3 bases and J by 1 base, with 11 bases between. Per germline, CDR1 SNHLY and CDR2 FYNNEI. This CDR3 spans 15 amino acids. CDR3 residues: CASSDQGPRTDTQYF. The CDR3 nucleotides are TGTGCCAGCAGTGATCAGGGCCCCCGCACAGATACGCAGTATTTT.

This clonotype appeared many times. This rearrangement joins TRBV7-2 to TRBJ2-7; 11 bases are shared with TRBD2. This CDR3 region has 19 residues. Germline V gene sequence: CDR1 SGHTA, CDR2 FQGNSA. V trimming: 2 bases; J trimming: 3 bases; junction bases outside the gene matches: 15. In DNA, the CDR3 is TGTGCCAGCAGCTTACATGGCAGGACTAGCGGGTACCCGAACTACGAGCAGTACTTC. Its translation is CASSLHGRTSGYPNYEQYF.

As to this clonotype: One base away lies a much larger clone, so this may be a sequencing read error. The chain joins TRBV29-1 to TRBJ2-3, with 7 bases fitting TRBD2. V was pared by 4 bases and J by 6 bases, with 10 bases of the junction left unmatched. Looked up from germline, CDR1 is SQVTM and CDR2 is ANQGSEA. The CDR3 sequence is 14 residues long. The CDR3 bases are TGCAGCGTTGTGTGGGAGGGTGGCTCGGATACGCAGTATTTT. Its protein is CSVVWEGGSDTQYF.

The table lists this clonotype with a count of one. CDR3 sequence (DNA): TGTGCCAGCAGCCCCCTCAACAATGAGCAGTTCTTC. As protein: CASSPLNNEQFF. V gene TRBV7-9 combines with J gene TRBJ2-1; D is ambiguous. V was clipped by 5 bases and J by 5 bases, with 7 bases between them. CDR1 SEHNR and CDR2 FQNEAQ come from the germline V gene (reference sequence). This CDR3 contains 12 residues.

This sequence joins TRBV27 and TRBJ2-5; 7 positions match TRBD1. The V segment lost 6 bases and the J segment 2 bases; nucleotides outside the gene matches: 12. There are 16 residues in the CDR3. Germline V gives CDR1 MNHEY, CDR2 SMNVEV (reference sequence). The CDR3 region is CASRSTGARGQETQYF. The CDR3 DNA reads as TGTGCCAGCAGGAGCACAGGGGCGCGAGGGCAAGAGACCCAGTACTTC.

The sample holds many counts of this clonotype. The V and J genes are TRBV7-2 and TRBJ1-1, with TRBD1 matching 10 bases. The CDR3 runs 17 residues. The J segment lost 0 bases and the V segment lost 2 bases, leaving 6 bases of the junction unmatched. Per the germline V gene, CDR1 is SGHTA and CDR2 is FQGNSA. CDR3 DNA: TGTGCCAGCAGCTTAACAGGGACAGGGGCCCTGAACACTGAAGCTTTCTTT. It is translated as CASSLTGTGALNTEAFF.

This clonotype was observed a few times. The V call is TRBV7-9, the J call TRBJ2-5, with 11 bases that match TRBD2. There are 16 residues in the CDR3. Trimming cost V 5 bases and J 5 bases; bases outside gene matches: 10. CDR1 and CDR2 (germline): SEHNR, FQNEAQ (reference sequence). The CDR3 region is CASSQRGLAEDETQYF. CDR3 DNA: TGTGCCAGCAGCCAGAGGGGACTAGCGGAAGATGAGACCCAGTACTTC.